This TCR beta chain was observed in a study of somatic mutations in cytotoxic T cells in rheumatoid arthritis. Regarding the study as a whole: A significant difference in CD8+ T-cell clonality was not found between rheumatoid arthritis patients and age-matched healthy controls.

This CDR3 is 16 amino acids long. Per the germline V gene, CDR1 is SGDLS and CDR2 is YYNGEE. V lost 0 bases to trimming and J lost 4 bases; unmatched junction nucleotides: 2. TCRdb keeps only in-frame clones here, not all; method: immunoSEQ multiplex PCR. The top ten clones hold approximately 22% of a sample with fewer than 4,000 clones, roughly 74% of them seen once. Turning to this clone: Its antigen is not identified.

This TCR was sampled from an adult with rheumatoid arthritis. The sequencing input was CD8+ T cells sorted from blood. The chain has TRBV9 and TRBJ2-1; TRBD2 matches 12 bases. The CDR3 nucleotides are TGTGCCAGCAGCGTAGAGGGACTAGCGGGTTACAATGAGCAGTTCTTC. Translating it yields CASSVEGLAGYNEQFF.